The present entry profiles one T cell receptor beta chain with its context. These data come from a study of ipilimumab plus nivolumab after autologous stem cell transplantation. Checkpoint therapy with ipilimumab 1 mg/kg began 14 to 28 days after transplant. Libraries were prepared by immunoSEQ multiplex PCR; TCRdb keeps only in-frame clonotypes and omits some of them. The table includes about 84,000 clones, 83% detected once. Deletions cut 5 bases from V and 7 bases from J, with 26 bases between. This CDR3 comprises 17 residues. Per germline, CDR1 KGHSH and CDR2 LQKENI. The rearrangement links TRBV18 to TRBJ1-2; D is unresolved. The clonotype originates from a male donor with diffuse large B-cell lymphoma. Here the sequenced sample was PBMCs, taken in a trial of ipilimumab plus nivolumab as post-transplant consolidation. CDR3 DNA sequence: TGTGCCAGCTCAACGATTACCACAGCCACTATTGGTATTGGCTACACCTTC. Its protein is CASSTITTATIGIGYTF.